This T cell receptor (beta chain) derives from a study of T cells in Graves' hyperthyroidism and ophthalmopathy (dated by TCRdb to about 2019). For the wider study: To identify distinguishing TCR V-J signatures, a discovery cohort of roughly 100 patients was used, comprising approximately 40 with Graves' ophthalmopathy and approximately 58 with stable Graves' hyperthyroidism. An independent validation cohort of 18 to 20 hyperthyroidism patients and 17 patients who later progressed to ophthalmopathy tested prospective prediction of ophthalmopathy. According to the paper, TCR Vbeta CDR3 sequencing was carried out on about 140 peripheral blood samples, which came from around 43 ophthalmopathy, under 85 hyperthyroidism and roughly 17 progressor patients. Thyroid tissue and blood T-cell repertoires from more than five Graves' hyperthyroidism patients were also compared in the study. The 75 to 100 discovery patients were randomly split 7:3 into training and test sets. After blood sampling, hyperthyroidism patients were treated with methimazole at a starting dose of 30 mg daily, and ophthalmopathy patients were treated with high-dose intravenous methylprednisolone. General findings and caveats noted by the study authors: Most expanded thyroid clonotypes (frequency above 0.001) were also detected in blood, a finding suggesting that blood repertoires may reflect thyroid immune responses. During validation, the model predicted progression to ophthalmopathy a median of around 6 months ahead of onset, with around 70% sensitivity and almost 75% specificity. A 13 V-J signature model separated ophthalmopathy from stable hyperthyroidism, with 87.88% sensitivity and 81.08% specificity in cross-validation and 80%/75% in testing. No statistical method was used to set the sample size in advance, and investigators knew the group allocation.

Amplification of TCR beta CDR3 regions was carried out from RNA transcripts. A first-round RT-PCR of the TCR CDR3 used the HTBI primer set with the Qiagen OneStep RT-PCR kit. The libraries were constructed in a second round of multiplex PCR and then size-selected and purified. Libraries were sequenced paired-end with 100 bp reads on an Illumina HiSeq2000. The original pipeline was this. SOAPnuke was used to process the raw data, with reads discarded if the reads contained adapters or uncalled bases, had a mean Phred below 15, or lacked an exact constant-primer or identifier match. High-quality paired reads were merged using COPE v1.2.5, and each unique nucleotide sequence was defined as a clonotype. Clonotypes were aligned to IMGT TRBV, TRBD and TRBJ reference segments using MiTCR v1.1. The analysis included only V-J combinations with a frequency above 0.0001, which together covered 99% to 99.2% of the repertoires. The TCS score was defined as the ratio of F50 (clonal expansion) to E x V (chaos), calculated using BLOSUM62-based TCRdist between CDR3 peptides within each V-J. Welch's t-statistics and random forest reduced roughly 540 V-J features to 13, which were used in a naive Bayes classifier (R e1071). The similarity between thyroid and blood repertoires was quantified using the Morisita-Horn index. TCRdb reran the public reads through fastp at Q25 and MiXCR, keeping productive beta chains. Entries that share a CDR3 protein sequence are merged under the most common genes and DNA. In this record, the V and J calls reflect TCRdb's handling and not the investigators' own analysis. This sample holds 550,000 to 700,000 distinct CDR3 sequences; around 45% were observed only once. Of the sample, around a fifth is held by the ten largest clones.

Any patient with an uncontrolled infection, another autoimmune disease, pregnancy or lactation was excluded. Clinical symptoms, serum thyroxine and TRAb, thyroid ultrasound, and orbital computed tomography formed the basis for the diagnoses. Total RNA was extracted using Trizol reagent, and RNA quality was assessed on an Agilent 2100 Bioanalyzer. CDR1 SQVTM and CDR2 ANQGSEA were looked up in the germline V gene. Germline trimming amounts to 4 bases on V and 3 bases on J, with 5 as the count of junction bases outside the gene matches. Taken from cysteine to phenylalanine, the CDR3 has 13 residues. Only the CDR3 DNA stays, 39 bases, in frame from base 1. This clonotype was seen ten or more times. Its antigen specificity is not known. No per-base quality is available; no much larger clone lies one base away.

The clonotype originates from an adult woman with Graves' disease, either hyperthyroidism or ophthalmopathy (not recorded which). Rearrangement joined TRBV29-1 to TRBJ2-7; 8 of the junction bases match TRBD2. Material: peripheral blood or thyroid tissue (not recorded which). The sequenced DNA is TGCAGCGTTGCCCTAGCGGGCGGCTACGAGCAGTACTTC. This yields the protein CSVALAGGYEQYF.